This T cell receptor (beta chain) comes out of a study of T-cell memory formation after mild COVID-19 (dated by TCRdb to the early 2020s). Regarding the complete study: TCR sequence clusters from the two donors were found to be largely donor specific. In a couple of donors, T-cell clones that expanded and contracted after mild COVID-19 were followed by sequencing TCRalpha and TCRbeta repertoires longitudinally. The cohort comprised two young, previously healthy adult volunteers, one female and one male. The paper as a whole reports these results and caveats: The second-wave clones that peaked on day 37 were not confirmed to be SARS-CoV-2 specific. Contracting CD4+ clones were found mainly in CM and EM memory subsets, while CD8+ clones were enriched in EMRA. From day 15 to 85, contracting clones showed balanced CD4/CD8 phenotypes, whereas a second wave of clones that expanded from day 15 to 37 leaned towards CD4+. The study covered only a couple of mild cases, and larger cohorts including severe cases with pre-infection samples were considered necessary. Some responding clones were detected in pre-infection memory, which suggested that pre-existing cross-reactive memory T cells had joined the SARS-CoV-2 response.

From the germline V gene (reference sequence), CDR1 is GTSNPN and CDR2 is SVGIG. V is clipped by 2 bases and J by 0 bases, and the sequence between their germline boundaries is 13 bases long. The CDR3 sequence holds 16 residues, the cysteine and phenylalanine included. Only CDR3 DNA remains: 48 bases, in frame from the first base. About this clonotype: Which antigen it targets is not known. The record has no base qualities; no much larger clone is one base away.

Sequenced on an Illumina NovaSeq 6000. TCRalpha and TCRbeta cDNA libraries were constructed by 5'RACE with constant-segment primers, with sample barcodes and unique molecular identifiers being introduced. RNA was extracted from every sample with Trizol reagent. Amplification of the libraries took two PCR steps, and the second step added a second sample barcode plus Illumina TruSeq adapters. Sequencing of libraries was performed on an Illumina NovaSeq with 2 x 150 bp paired-end reads. The study's own analysis went as follows. Reads were demultiplexed and collapsed into UMI-guided consensus sequences with migec v1.2.7. Using mixcr v2.1.11, the UMI consensuses were aligned to TRA and TRB V and J templates and assembled into clonotypes. Clonotypes were classified as expanded or contracted when called significant by both edgeR and NoisET, with noise models trained on biological replicates. For edgeR calls, a false discovery rate-adjusted p below 0.01 and a log2 fold-change threshold of 1 were applied. As an exploratory analysis of dynamics, max-normalized trajectories of the 1000 most abundant clonotypes were examined by PCA with hierarchical clustering. The CD4 or CD8 phenotype of responding clones was assigned using the separately sequenced CD4+ and CD8+ repertoires. TCRdb reworked the public reads: Q25 trimming with fastp, MiXCR clone assembly, productive beta chains retained. Merged by CDR3 protein, the rows form single entries marked with the most common genes and DNA. The V and J calls shown here were made by TCRdb, not taken from the authors' results. The sample records 35,000 to 45,000 distinct CDR3 sequences, around 6.1% of which are singletons. Of the sample, about 0.8% falls within the top ten clones.

Ficoll-Paque density gradient centrifugation was the method used to isolate PBMCs. The TCR sequence derives from an adult who had mild COVID-19 (a few samples of this study predate the infection). The sample titles of this study are shuffled in the database, so cell type and time point are left out. The rearrangement joined TRBV30 to TRBJ1-4, with the D gene uncertain. The sequencing input was PBMCs or a T cell subset sorted from them (not recorded which). This receptor carries the CDR3 CAWSRPHRATNEKLFF. The DNA is as follows: TGTGCCTGGAGTCGCCCCCACAGAGCAACTAATGAAAAACTGTTTTTT.